This T cell receptor (beta chain) was obtained from a study of T cells in Graves' hyperthyroidism and ophthalmopathy. Overall study: Peripheral blood was drawn at first diagnosis, prior to all treatment.

TCR beta CDR3 sequences were amplified from RNA transcripts. First-round RT-PCR targeting the TCR CDR3 was performed with the HTBI primer set. Each CDR3 protein gets one entry after TCRdb re-called the multiplex PCR reads with MiXCR. The repertoire consists of about 690,000 distinct CDR3 sequences, with around a sixth occurring once and the leading ten covering roughly 16%. Study-wide results and limits: Ophthalmopathy got predicted by the model a median roughly 6.4 months before its onset.

Patients were excluded because of uncontrolled infection, other autoimmune disease, pregnancy or lactation. Together with thyroid ultrasound, orbital computed tomography, serum thyroxine and TRAb, clinical symptoms were used for diagnoses. This clonotype was seen just once. Its antigen is unknown. The CDR3 totals 13 residues. The germline V gene encodes CDR1 SGHRS and CDR2 YFSETQ. The TCR comes from a man aged 45 to 65 with Graves' hyperthyroidism. The chain couples TRBV5-1 to TRBJ2-4, with D possibly being TRBD2 (6 bases). The better agreement between TRBJ2-1 and the DNA end casts doubt on the J call. The sequenced sample was blood. The DNA of the CDR3 is TGCGCCAGCAGCTTGGAGGGAGGAAACATTCAGTTCTTC. Amino acids: CASSLEGGNIQFF.